This T cell receptor (beta chain) comes out of a study of T cells after yellow fever vaccination. TCRdb re-called the 5' RACE reads through MiXCR, storing one row per CDR3 protein. The table lists a few hundred thousand distinct CDR3 sequences, about a sixth of them singletons. Concerning this clonotype: Its antigen is undetermined.

Points from the study as a whole: The bulk population could contribute abundant contaminating clonotypes to FACS-sorted repertoires.

V shed 3 bases and J 8 bases; nucleotides not matched to a gene: 11. Germline CDR1 is MGHRA and CDR2 is YSYEKL. The CDR3 is 17 residues long. This TCR came from a man aged 18 to 35 who received the YFV17D yellow fever vaccine. The material sequenced was PBMCs, taken 4 to 6 days after the first yellow fever vaccination. This chain uses TRBV4-1 with TRBJ2-1; 12 bases agree with TRBD2. CDR3 protein: CASSQNYPSGGAYEQFF. The DNA of the CDR3 is TGCGCCAGCAGCCAGAACTACCCTAGCGGGGGGGCCTATGAGCAGTTCTTC.